This TCR beta chain was identified in a study of metastatic and nonmetastatic thyroid tumors. As for the study in general: Repertoires of blood and of tissue (tumor or nodule) from malignant and benign thyroid patients were compared.

The entire patient cohort was treatment-naive prior to thyroid surgery. This clone ranks as medium-sized. Study processing details: A classifier for distant metastasis in papillary thyroid cancer was constructed using CDR3 differences observed across clinicopathological groups. TCRdb re-processed the PCR reads through MiXCR. TCRdb, not the authors, supplied the V and J calls. In the table there are some 15,000 clones, about 26% of which are singletons. CDR3 size: 17 residues. V lost 3 bases and J 4 bases, leaving 19 bases between the germline ends. CDR1 is MDHEN, CDR2 SYDVKM, per germline. The rearrangement uses TRBV28 and TRBJ1-3, with D possibly matching TRBD1 (6 bases). The sequence came from a male donor with papillary thyroid cancer or a benign thyroid nodule (not recorded which). Some clones in this sample may be carry-over from other donors' samples. The specimen was blood. The CDR3 DNA reads TGTGCCAGCAGTTTTACTCGGGGCACAGGGTTCGGAAACACCATATATTTT. Protein: CASSFTRGTGFGNTIYF.